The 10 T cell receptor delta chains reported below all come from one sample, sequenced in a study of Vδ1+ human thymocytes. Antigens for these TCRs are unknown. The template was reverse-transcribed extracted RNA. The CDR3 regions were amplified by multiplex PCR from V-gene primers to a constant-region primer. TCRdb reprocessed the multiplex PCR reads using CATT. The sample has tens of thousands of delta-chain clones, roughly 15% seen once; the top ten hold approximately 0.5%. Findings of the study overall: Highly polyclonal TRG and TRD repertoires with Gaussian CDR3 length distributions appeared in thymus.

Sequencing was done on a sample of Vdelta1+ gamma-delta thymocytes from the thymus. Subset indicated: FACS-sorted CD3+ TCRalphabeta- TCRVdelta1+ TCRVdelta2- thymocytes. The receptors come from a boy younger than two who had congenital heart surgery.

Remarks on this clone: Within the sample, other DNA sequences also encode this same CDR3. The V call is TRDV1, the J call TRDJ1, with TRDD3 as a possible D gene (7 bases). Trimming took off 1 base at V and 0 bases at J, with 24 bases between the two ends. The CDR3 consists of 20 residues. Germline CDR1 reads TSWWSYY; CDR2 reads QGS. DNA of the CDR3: TGTGCTCTTGGGGAACACTCCTACGATCTGGGGGTTCTCTACACCGATAAACTCATCTTT. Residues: CALGEHSYDLGVLYTDKLIF.

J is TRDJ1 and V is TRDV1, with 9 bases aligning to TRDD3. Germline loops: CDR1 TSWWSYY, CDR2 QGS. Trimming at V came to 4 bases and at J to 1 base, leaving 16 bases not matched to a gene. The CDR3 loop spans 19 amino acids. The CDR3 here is CALGVILKRTGGRTDKLIF. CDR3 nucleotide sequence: TGTGCTCTTGGGGTCATCCTAAAGCGGACTGGGGGACGCACCGATAAACTCATCTTT.

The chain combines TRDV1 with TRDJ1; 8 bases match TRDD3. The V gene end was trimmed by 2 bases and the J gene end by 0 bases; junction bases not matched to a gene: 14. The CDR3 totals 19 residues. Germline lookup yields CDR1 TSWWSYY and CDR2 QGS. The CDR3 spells CALGEVLRGLGEYTDKLIF. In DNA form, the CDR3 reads TGTGCTCTTGGGGAAGTCCTACGGGGTCTGGGGGAATACACCGATAAACTCATCTTT.

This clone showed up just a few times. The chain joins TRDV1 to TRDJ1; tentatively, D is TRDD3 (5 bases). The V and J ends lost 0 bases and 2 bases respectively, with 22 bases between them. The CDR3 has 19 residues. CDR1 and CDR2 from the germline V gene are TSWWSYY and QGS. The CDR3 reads CALGELGLPLAGWTDKLIF. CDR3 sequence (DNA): TGTGCTCTTGGGGAACTCGGCCTCCCCCTCGCGGGATGGACCGATAAACTCATCTTT.

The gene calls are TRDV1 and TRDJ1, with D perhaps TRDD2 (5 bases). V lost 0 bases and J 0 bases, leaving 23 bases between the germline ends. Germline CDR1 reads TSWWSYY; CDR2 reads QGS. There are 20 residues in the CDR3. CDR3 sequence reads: CALGELPSSRSTAYTDKLIF. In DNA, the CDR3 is TGTGCTCTTGGGGAACTTCCCTCTTCCCGGAGTACTGCATACACCGATAAACTCATCTTT.

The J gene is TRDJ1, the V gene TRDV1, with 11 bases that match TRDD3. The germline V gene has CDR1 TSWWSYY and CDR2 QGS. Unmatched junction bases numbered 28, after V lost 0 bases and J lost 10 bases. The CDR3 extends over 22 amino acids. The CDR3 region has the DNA TGTGCTCTTGGGGAACTAGGCCCCTACAAGCTATCACAGAACTGGGGGATATTAAGACTCATCTTT. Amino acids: CALGELGPYKLSQNWGILRLIF.

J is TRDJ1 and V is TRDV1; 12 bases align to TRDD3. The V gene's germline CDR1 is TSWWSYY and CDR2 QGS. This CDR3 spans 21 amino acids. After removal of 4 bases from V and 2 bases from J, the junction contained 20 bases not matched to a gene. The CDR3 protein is CALGAFPTPYWGIPLTDKLIF. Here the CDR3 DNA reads TGTGCTCTTGGGGCTTTTCCTACGCCGTACTGGGGGATACCTCTGACCGATAAACTCATCTTT.

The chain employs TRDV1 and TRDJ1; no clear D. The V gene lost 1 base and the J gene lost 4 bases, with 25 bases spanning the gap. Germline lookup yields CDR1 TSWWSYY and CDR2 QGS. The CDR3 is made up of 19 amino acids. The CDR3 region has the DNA TGTGCTCTTGGGGAACCCGGCGTTTGGGTCCCCAGTTTGATCGATAAACTCATCTTT. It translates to CALGEPGVWVPSLIDKLIF.

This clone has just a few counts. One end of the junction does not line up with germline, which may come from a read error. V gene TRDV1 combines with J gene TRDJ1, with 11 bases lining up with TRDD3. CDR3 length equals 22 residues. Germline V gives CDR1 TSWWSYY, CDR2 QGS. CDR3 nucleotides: TGTGCCCTTGGGGAACTAGGATTCGGCCTTCCAGCTGGGGGATACAAAATCTGTAAACTCATCTTT. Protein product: CALGELGFGLPAGGYKICKLIF.

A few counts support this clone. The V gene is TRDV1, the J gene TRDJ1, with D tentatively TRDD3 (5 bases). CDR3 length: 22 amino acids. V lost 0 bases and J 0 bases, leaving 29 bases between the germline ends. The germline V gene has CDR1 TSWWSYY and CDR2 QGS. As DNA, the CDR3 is TGTGCTCTTGGGGAACTTTTAGGCGTAGACACGTGGCTGGGCCTCTACACCGATAAACTCATCTTT. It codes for CALGELLGVDTWLGLYTDKLIF.